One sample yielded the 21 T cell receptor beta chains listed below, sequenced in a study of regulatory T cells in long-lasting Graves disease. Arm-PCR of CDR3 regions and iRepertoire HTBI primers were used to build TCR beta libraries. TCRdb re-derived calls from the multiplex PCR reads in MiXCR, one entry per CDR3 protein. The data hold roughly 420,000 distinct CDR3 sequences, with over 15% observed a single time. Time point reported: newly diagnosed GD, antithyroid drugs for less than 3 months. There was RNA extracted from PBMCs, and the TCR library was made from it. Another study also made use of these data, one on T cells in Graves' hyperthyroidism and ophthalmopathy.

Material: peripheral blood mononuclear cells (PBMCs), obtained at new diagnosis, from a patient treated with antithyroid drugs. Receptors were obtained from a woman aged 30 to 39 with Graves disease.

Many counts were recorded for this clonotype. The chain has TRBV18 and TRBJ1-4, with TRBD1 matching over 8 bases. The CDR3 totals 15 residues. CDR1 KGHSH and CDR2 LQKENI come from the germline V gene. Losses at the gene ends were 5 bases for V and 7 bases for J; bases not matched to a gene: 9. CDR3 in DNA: TGTGCCAGCTCAGCGCCGGGACAGGAAACTGAAAAACTGTTTTTT. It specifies CASSAPGQETEKLFF.

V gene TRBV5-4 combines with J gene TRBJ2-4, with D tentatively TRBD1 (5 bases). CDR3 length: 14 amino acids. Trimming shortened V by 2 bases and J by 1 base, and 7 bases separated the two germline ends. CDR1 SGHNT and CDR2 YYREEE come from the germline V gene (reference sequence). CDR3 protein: CASSFPGAKNIQYF. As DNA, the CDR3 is TGTGCCAGCAGCTTCCCAGGGGCCAAAAACATTCAGTACTTC.

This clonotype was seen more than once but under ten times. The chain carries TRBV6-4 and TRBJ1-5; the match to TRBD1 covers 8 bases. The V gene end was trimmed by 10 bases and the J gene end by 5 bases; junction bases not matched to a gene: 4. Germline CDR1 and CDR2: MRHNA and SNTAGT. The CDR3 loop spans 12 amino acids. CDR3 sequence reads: CAISDRDQPQHF. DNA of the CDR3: TGTGCCATCTCGGACAGGGATCAGCCCCAGCATTTT.

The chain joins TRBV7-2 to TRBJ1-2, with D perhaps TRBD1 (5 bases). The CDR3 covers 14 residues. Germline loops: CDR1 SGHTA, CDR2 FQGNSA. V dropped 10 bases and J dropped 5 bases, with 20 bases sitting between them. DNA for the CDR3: TGTGCCACCCTGGGACTGACTAGATTGTATGGCTACACCTTC. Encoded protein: CATLGLTRLYGYTF.

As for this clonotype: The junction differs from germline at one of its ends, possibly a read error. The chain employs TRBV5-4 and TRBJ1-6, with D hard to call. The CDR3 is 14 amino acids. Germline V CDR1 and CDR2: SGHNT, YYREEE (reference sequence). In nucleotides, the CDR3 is TGTGCCAGCAGATTGGAGGGTTGGAATTCACCCCTCCACTTT. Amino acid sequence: CASRLEGWNSPLHF.

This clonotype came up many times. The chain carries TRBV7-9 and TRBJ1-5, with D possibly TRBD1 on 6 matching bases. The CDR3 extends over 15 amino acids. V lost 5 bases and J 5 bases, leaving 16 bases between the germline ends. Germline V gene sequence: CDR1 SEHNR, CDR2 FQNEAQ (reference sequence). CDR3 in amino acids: CASSRGSGADQPQHF. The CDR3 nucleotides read TGTGCCAGCAGCCGGGGGTCGGGGGCCGATCAGCCCCAGCATTTT.

The DNA of the CDR3 is TGCGCCAGCAGCTTGGGGACTTGGGGGGACTTCTCCTACAATGAGCAGTTCTTC. Its translation is CASSLGTWGDFSYNEQFF. The chain employs TRBV5-1 and TRBJ2-1, with a tentative D call TRBD2 (6 bases). The CDR3 totals 18 residues. The ends were cut back, 0 bases at V and 0 bases at J, with 16 bases in the middle. The germline V gene has CDR1 SGHRS and CDR2 YFSETQ.

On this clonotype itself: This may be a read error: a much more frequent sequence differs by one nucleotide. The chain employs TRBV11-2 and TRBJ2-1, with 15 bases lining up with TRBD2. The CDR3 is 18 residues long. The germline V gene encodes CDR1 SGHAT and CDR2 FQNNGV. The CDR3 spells CASSLVFRTSGRVNDQFF. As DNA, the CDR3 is TGTGCCAGCAGCTTAGTGTTCCGGACTAGCGGGAGGGTAAATGATCAGTTCTTC. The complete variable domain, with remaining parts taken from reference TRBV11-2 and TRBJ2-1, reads EAGVAQSPRYKIIEKRQSVAFWCNPISGHATLYWYQQILGQGPKLLIQFQNNGVVDDSQLPKDRFSAERLKGVDSTLKIQPAKLEDSAVYLCASSLVFRTSGRVNDQFFGPGTRLTVL.

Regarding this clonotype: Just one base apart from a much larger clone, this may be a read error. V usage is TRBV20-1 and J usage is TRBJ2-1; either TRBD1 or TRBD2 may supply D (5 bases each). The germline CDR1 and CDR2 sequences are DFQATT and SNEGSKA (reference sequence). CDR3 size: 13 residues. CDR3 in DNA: TGCAGTGCTAGCTGGGACGGATACAATGATCAGTTCTTC. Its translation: CSASWDGYNDQFF.

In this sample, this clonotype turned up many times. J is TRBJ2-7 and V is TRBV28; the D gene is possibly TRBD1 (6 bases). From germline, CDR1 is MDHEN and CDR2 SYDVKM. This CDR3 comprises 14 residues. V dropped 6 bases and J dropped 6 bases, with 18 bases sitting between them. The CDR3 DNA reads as TGTGCCAGCAGGAACCAGGGGTTCCGCGGCGAGCAGTACTTC. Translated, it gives CASRNQGFRGEQYF.

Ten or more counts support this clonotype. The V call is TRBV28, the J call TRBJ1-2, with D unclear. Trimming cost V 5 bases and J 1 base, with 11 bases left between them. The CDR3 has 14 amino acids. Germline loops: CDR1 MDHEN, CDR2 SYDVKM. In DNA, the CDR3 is TGTGCCAGCAGTCGCCCTCCAAATAACTATGGCTACACCTTC. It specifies CASSRPPNNYGYTF.

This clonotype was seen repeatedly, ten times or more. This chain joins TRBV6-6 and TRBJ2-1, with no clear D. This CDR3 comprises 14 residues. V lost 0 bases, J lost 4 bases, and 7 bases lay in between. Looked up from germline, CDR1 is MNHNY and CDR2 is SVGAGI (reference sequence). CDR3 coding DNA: TGTGCCAGCAGTTACTCGGCCAAGTACAATGAGCAGTTCTTC. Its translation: CASSYSAKYNEQFF.

CDR3 protein: CASSSGSLGEQFF. The CDR3 DNA sequence: TGTGCCAGCTCTAGCGGGAGTTTGGGTGAGCAGTTCTTC. The V call is TRBV6-1, the J call TRBJ2-1; 10 bases are shared with TRBD2. CDR1 is MNHNS, CDR2 SASEGT, per germline. CDR3 length equals 13 residues. The ends lost 8 bases at V and 9 bases at J; junction bases unmatched: 7.

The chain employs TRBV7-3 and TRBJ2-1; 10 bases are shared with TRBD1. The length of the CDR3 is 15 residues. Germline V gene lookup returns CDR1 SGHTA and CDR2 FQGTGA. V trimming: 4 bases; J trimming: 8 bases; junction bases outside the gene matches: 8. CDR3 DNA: TGTGCCAGCAGCTCCGGACAGGGGGGCTGGTATGAGCAGTTCTTC. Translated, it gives CASSSGQGGWYEQFF.

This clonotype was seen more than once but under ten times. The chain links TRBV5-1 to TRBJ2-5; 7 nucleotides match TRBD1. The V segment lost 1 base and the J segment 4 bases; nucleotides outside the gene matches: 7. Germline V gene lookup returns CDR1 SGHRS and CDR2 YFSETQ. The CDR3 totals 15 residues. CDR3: CASSLTGDRRETQYF. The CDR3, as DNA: TGCGCCAGCAGCTTGACAGGGGATCGCCGAGAGACCCAGTACTTC.

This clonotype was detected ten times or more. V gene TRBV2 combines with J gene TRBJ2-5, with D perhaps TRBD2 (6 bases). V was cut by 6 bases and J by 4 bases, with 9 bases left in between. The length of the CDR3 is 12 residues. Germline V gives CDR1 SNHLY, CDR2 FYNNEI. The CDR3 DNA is TGTGCCAGCAGCCAGGGAGGAGAGACCCAGTACTTC. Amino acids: CASSQGGETQYF.

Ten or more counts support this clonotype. CDR3 loop: CAWRRTSVSYEQYF. CDR3 bases: TGTGCCTGGAGGCGGACTAGCGTCTCCTACGAGCAGTACTTC. The chain recombines TRBV30 with TRBJ2-7, with 9 positions matching TRBD2. Germline loops: CDR1 GTSNPN, CDR2 SVGIG (reference sequence). V shed 3 bases and J 0 bases; nucleotides not matched to a gene: 3. The CDR3 covers 14 residues.

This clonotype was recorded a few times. The CDR3 nucleotides read TGCAGCTCGTTAACGGGCAGGGGCGACAATGAGCAGTTCTTC. Translation gives CSSLTGRGDNEQFF. The V gene is TRBV29-1, the J gene TRBJ2-1; possibly TRBD1 for D (6 bases). Trimming took 8 bases from V and 5 from J, leaving 19 bases between them. The CDR3 is 14 amino acids. The germline V gene encodes CDR1 SQVTM and CDR2 ANQGSEA.

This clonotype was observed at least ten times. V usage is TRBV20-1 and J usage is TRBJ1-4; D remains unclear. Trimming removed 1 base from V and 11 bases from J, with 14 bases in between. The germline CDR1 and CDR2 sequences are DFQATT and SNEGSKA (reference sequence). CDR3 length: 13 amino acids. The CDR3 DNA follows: TGCAGTGCTAGAGCCCCGTTCTCCGGGAAACTGTTTTTT. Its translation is CSARAPFSGKLFF.

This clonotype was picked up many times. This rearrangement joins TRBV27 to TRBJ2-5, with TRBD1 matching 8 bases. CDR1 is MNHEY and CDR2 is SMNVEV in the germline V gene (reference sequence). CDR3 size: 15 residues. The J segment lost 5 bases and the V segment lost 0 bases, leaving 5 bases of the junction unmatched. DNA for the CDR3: TGTGCCAGCAGTTTATCGACAGGGGTCGAGGAGACCCAGTACTTC. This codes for CASSLSTGVEETQYF.

The CDR3 protein is CASSPMNIQGSSYNSPLHF. The CDR3, as DNA: TGTGCCAGCTCACCAATGAACATTCAGGGGAGCTCCTATAATTCACCCCTCCACTTT. V gene TRBV18 combines with J gene TRBJ1-6; possible D gene TRBD1, 6 bases. This CDR3 contains 19 residues. The germline gives CDR1 KGHSH, CDR2 LQKENI. The V and J ends lost 2 bases and 0 bases respectively, with 17 bases between them.